Following are 21 T cell receptor beta chains from one sample sequenced in a study of regulatory T cells in long-lasting Graves disease. Time point meaning: persistent/refractory GD, antithyroid drugs over 5 years with positive TRAb. With RNA extracted from PBMCs as input, the TCR library was made. Construction of TCR beta libraries relied on iRepertoire HTBI primers and on Arm-PCR targeting CDR3 regions. Via MiXCR, TCRdb re-called the multiplex PCR reads, giving one row per CDR3 protein. The data show hundreds of thousands of distinct CDR3 sequences, with roughly a fifth seen just once and roughly an eighth held by the top ten. Sequencing used peripheral blood mononuclear cells (PBMCs), obtained when the disease was refractory, from a patient treated with antithyroid drugs. These receptors were taken from a female donor with Graves disease.

A few counts support this clonotype. The chain couples TRBV9 to TRBJ2-7; TRBD1 matches 8 bases. The V and J ends lost 3 bases and 2 bases, in that order; junction bases with no gene match: 10. The CDR3 spans 16 residues. Germline CDR1 reads SGDLS; CDR2 reads YYNGEE. In nucleotides, the CDR3 is TGTGCCAGCAGCGCCCAAGTTGGGACAGGAACCTACGAGCAGTACTTC. Protein product: CASSAQVGTGTYEQYF.

This chain links TRBV25-1 with TRBJ2-2; perhaps TRBD1 as D (5 bases). V was clipped by 3 bases and J by 0 bases, with 14 bases between them. This CDR3 has 17 residues. Germline V gene sequence: CDR1 MGHDK, CDR2 SYGVNS. The CDR3 DNA follows: TGTGCCAGCAGTGACCCATGGGCAGGGACGAACACCGGGGAGCTGTTTTTT. Encoded protein: CASSDPWAGTNTGELFF.

This chain links TRBV13 with TRBJ1-4; D unclear. Germline CDR1 PRHDT, CDR2 FYEKMQ (reference sequence). Trimming took off 1 base at V and 7 bases at J, with 7 bases between the two ends. The CDR3 extends over 13 amino acids. The CDR3 here is CASSLDRSEKLFF. DNA of the CDR3: TGTGCCAGCAGCTTAGATCGTAGTGAAAAACTGTTTTTT.

The rearrangement uses TRBV5-1 and TRBJ1-1; D is ambiguous. Germline CDR1 reads SGHRS; CDR2 reads YFSETQ. Trimming pared 2 bases from V and 4 bases from J, leaving 9 bases between. The CDR3 length is 13 residues. The CDR3 reads CASSFGRSTEAFF. The CDR3 coding sequence is TGCGCCAGCAGCTTCGGACGATCCACTGAAGCTTTCTTT. Complete variable domain (other parts from reference TRBV5-1 and TRBJ1-1): KAGVTQTPRYLIKTRGQQVTLSCSPISGHRSVSWYQQTPGQGLQFLFEYFSETQRNKGNFPGRFSGRQFSNSRSEMNVSTLELGDSALYLCASSFGRSTEAFFGQGTRLTVV.

This clonotype was detected many times. V usage is TRBV6-1 and J usage is TRBJ2-2; 9 bases match TRBD1. The CDR3 spans 15 residues. V shed 6 bases and J 5 bases; nucleotides not matched to a gene: 7. Germline V gene lookup returns CDR1 MNHNS and CDR2 SASEGT. CDR3 amino acids: CASSTTGGITGELFF. The CDR3 DNA is TGTGCCAGCAGCACGACAGGGGGGATTACCGGGGAGCTGTTTTTT.

This clonotype was recorded at least ten times. This chain links TRBV27 with TRBJ2-5; D is unclear. The CDR3 length is 15 residues. In germline, CDR1 is MNHEY, CDR2 SMNVEV (reference sequence). Between the trimmed V and J ends, which lost 3 bases and 2 bases, there was a span of 13 bases. CDR3 DNA: TGTGCCAGCAGTTTCGGTAGGACCCGACAAGAGACCCAGTACTTC. This codes for CASSFGRTRQETQYF.

Concerning this clonotype: Given the absence of the conserved phenylalanine or tryptophan at the CDR3 end, a read error is likely. This sequence joins TRBV10-3 and TRBJ2-5; D unclear. V was cut by 2 bases and J by 1 base, with 2 bases left in between. Germline V gene lookup returns CDR1 ENHRY and CDR2 SYGVKD. CDR3 size: 12 residues. CDR3 amino acids: CAISEGQETQYL. CDR3 DNA sequence: TGTGCCATCAGTGAGGGCCAAGAGACCCAGTACCTC.

This clonotype was observed at least ten times. The chain carries TRBV6-2 or TRBV6-3 and TRBJ2-5; weak D call: TRBD1 (6 bases). From germline, CDR1 is MNHEY and CDR2 SVGEGT. V lost 4 bases to trimming and J lost 7 bases, with 13 bases between them. This CDR3 contains 13 residues. The CDR3 region is CASSSGTPATQYF. The CDR3 nucleotides are TGTGCCAGCAGTTCCGGGACACCGGCGACCCAGTACTTC.

CDR3 in amino acids: CASSFPEGEETQYF. The CDR3 DNA reads TGTGCCAGCAGCTTTCCAGAGGGAGAGGAGACCCAGTACTTC. The chain combines TRBV5-4 with TRBJ2-5; the D gene is possibly TRBD2 (5 bases). Trimming pared 2 bases from V and 5 bases from J, leaving 13 bases between. This CDR3 is built from 14 residues. The germline V gene encodes CDR1 SGHNT and CDR2 YYREEE (reference sequence).

The genes are TRBV7-9 and TRBJ2-5; no firm D call. With 4 bases removed from V and 4 bases from J, the gap between germline ends came to 13 bases. The CDR3 loop spans 14 amino acids. CDR1 is SEHNR, CDR2 FQNEAQ, per germline (reference sequence). CDR3 bases: TGTGCCAGCAGCTCCCCAATAGGGCGAGAGACCCAGTACTTC. This sequence encodes CASSSPIGRETQYF.

There are many counts of this clonotype. The genes are TRBV20-1 and TRBJ2-2; no firm D call. Germline values: CDR1 DFQATT, CDR2 SNEGSKA (reference sequence). The CDR3 loop spans 14 amino acids. V lost 4 bases and J 1 base, leaving 10 bases between the germline ends. In DNA, the CDR3 is TGCAGTGCTAACTCGCGGAAGAACACCGGGGAGCTGTTTTTT. This translates into CSANSRKNTGELFF.

Of note for this clonotype: A much larger clone lies one base from this, so it may be a read error. This sequence joins TRBV10-3 and TRBJ2-5; D not resolved. Germline CDR1 and CDR2: ENHRY and SYGVKD. The CDR3 contains 13 residues. This chain's CDR3 is CAISEETLETQHF. Written as DNA, the CDR3 is TGTGCCATCAGTGAGGAGACTTTGGAGACCCAGCACTTC.

Many counts were recorded for this clonotype. The V and J genes are TRBV6-1 and TRBJ2-5; D ambiguous. This CDR3 has 15 amino acids. V gave up 7 bases and J gave up 5 bases, with 20 bases separating them. Germline V gene sequence: CDR1 MNHNS, CDR2 SASEGT. CDR3 sequence: CASTSSQFIRETQYF. The CDR3 region has the DNA TGTGCCAGCACCTCAAGCCAGTTTATTCGGGAGACCCAGTACTTC.

This clonotype was seen ten or more times. This sequence joins TRBV28 and TRBJ2-7; 7 nucleotides align to TRBD1. CDR1 is MDHEN and CDR2 is SYDVKM in the germline V gene. The CDR3 runs to 14 residues. The V segment lost 6 bases and the J segment 3 bases; nucleotides outside the gene matches: 8. The CDR3 loop is CASSTGTENYEQYF. CDR3 DNA: TGTGCCAGCAGCACCGGGACAGAGAACTACGAGCAGTACTTC.

This clonotype was counted a few times. This chain joins TRBV29-1 and TRBJ1-1; no firm D call. CDR1 is SQVTM, CDR2 ANQGSEA, per germline. CDR3 size: 12 residues. The CDR3 DNA sequence: TGCCTCGTTTTAGGCCGAAACACTGAAGCTTTCTTT. Residues: CLVLGRNTEAFF. The variable domain in full, completed from reference TRBV29-1 and TRBJ1-1, reads SAVISQKPSRDICQRGTSLTIQCQVDSQVTMMFWYRQQPGQSLTLIATANQGSEATYESGFVIDKFPISRPNLTFSTLTVSNMSPEDSSIYLCLVLGRNTEAFFGQGTRLTVV.

This clonotype was observed many times. The chain uses TRBV12-3 or TRBV12-4 and TRBJ1-6; 7 bases are a match to TRBD1. The V segment lost 8 bases and the J segment 9 bases; nucleotides outside the gene matches: 13. This CDR3 contains 15 residues. The CDR3 region is CASGDRTGSGSPLHF. In nucleotides, the CDR3 is TGTGCCAGCGGGGACAGAACAGGGTCCGGTTCACCCCTCCACTTT.

This clonotype has a count of ten or more. This sequence joins TRBV28 and TRBJ1-2; 10 bases map to TRBD1. CDR3 size: 13 residues. Germline CDR1 reads MDHEN; CDR2 reads SYDVKM. V lost 3 bases and J lost 8; bases outside the gene matches: 3. The CDR3 sequence is CASSLGQGKGYTF. Written as DNA, the CDR3 is TGTGCCAGCAGTTTGGGACAGGGGAAGGGCTACACCTTC.

In its sample, this clonotype was seen a few times. Relative to the germline gene, one junction end is altered; a read error may explain this. J is TRBJ1-1 and V is TRBV19, with 10 bases fitting TRBD1. The germline CDR1 and CDR2 sequences are LNHDA and SQIVND (reference sequence). The CDR3 has 15 amino acids. The CDR3 coding sequence is TGTGCCAGTAGTATTTCCACGGGACAGGGGTCCCACGGCCGGTTT. Its translation: CASSISTGQGSHGRF.

In this sample, this clonotype turned up a few times. The chain recombines TRBV12-3 or TRBV12-4 with TRBJ2-2; the match to TRBD1 covers 7 bases. This CDR3 has 16 amino acids. The V gene end was trimmed by 8 bases and the J gene end by 7 bases; junction bases not matched to a gene: 16. CDR3 region: CASSRDRGFGGGELFF. The CDR3 DNA sequence: TGTGCCAGCTCCCGGGACAGAGGCTTCGGTGGCGGGGAGCTGTTTTTT.

There are a few counts of this clonotype. The rearrangement joins TRBV30 to TRBJ2-7; 7 bases align to TRBD1. The CDR3 contains 16 residues. Trimming cost V 5 bases and J 0 bases; bases outside gene matches: 13. Germline-derived CDR1 and CDR2 are GTSNPN and SVGIG (reference sequence). DNA for the CDR3: TGTGCCTGGGGAGCGGACAGGCCCTTTTTCTCCTACGAGCAGTACTTC. It yields the protein CAWGADRPFFSYEQYF.

This clonotype occurred a few times. This CDR3 is CASSEAGGLAGVPQFF. CDR3 bases: TGTGCCAGCAGTGAAGCTGGGGGTCTAGCTGGTGTACCGCAGTTCTTC. This chain links TRBV2 with TRBJ2-1; D is perhaps TRBD1 or TRBD2 (5 bases each). The CDR3 loop spans 16 amino acids. With 0 bases removed from V and 12 bases from J, the gap between germline ends came to 21 bases. Germline V gene lookup returns CDR1 SNHLY and CDR2 FYNNEI.